Listed here is a single T cell receptor (beta chain). The antigen remains unidentified. The data derive from a study of T cell repertoires in cytomegalovirus infection. Whole-study context: Signatures in public TCR beta sequences pointed to both CMV infection and matching HLA type. Broader study findings: The ex vivo response was dominated by HLA-C-restricted CMV-specific TCR beta clonotypes. CMV carriers with the relevant HLA were identified by cumulative public TCR beta family frequency.

V lost 2 bases to trimming and J lost 2 bases, with 15 bases between them. The CDR3 totals 17 residues. The germline V gene has CDR1 MNHEY and CDR2 SMNVEV (reference sequence). Via MiXCR, TCRdb re-called the reads, giving one row per CDR3 protein. The sample lists fewer than 1,000,000 distinct CDR3 sequences; 31% were seen once. The receptor was derived from a human donor in good health (CMV status not recorded). Some clones in this sample may be carry-over from other donors' samples. The chain links TRBV27 to TRBJ2-2, with D possibly called TRBD1 or TRBD2 (5 bases each). Specimen: cultured CD8+ T cells from PBMCs, collected from culture after CMV antigen stimulation. The DNA for the CDR3 is TGTGCCAGCAGTTTAAACATCGGGACCGCCAACACCGGGGAGCTGTTTTTT. Protein sequence: CASSLNIGTANTGELFF.